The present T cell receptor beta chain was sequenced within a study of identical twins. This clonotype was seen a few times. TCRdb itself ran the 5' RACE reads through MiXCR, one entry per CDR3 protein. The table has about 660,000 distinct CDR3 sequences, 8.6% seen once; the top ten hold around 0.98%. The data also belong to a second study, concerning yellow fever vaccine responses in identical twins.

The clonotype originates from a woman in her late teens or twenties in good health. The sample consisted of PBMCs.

The CDR3 region has the DNA TGTGCCATCAGTCCGACTAGCGGGGGAACCTACGAGCAGTACTTC. It yields the protein CAISPTSGGTYEQYF. This chain links TRBV10-3 with TRBJ2-7; TRBD2 agrees at 12 bases. Germline values: CDR1 ENHRY, CDR2 SYGVKD. This CDR3 comprises 15 residues. J gave up 2 bases and V 5 bases, and 4 bases lay outside the gene matches.